Following are 11 T cell receptor beta chains from one sample sequenced in a study of T cells in Graves' hyperthyroidism and ophthalmopathy. Regions amplified from RNA transcripts were the TCR beta CDR3 regions. HTBI primers were used for first-round RT-PCR of the TCR CDR3. TCRdb analysed the multiplex PCR reads with MiXCR anew, one entry per CDR3 protein. The table has approximately 260,000 distinct CDR3 sequences, about 16% seen once. Sequencing input: blood. The source is a woman between 45 and 65 years old with Graves' hyperthyroidism that later progressed to Graves' ophthalmopathy.

This clonotype was seen ten or more times. This chain uses TRBV2 with TRBJ2-7; TRBD1 matches 10 bases. The length of the CDR3 is 16 residues. Germline values: CDR1 SNHLY, CDR2 FYNNEI. Trimming at V came to 3 bases and at J to 2 bases, leaving 7 bases not matched to a gene. The CDR3 spells CASSDWDRGPPYEQYF. In DNA, the CDR3 is TGTGCCAGCAGTGATTGGGACAGGGGTCCCCCCTACGAGCAGTACTTC.

About this clonotype itself: This sequence may be a read error, since a much larger clone differs from it by one base. Since no conserved phenylalanine or tryptophan closes the CDR3, a read error is the likely cause. The chain is built from TRBV28 and TRBJ2-5; D is undetermined. CDR1 and CDR2 (germline): MDHEN, SYDVKM. There are 13 residues in the CDR3. The ends were cut back, 6 bases at V and 5 bases at J, with 13 bases in the middle. The CDR3 DNA reads as TGTGCCAGCAGCTTGTGGAGCGAGGAGACCCAGTACTCC. Its translation: CASSLWSEETQYS.

This clonotype was found many times. The V and J genes are TRBV28 and TRBJ1-2, with TRBD1 matching over 7 bases. The J segment lost 11 bases and the V segment lost 1 base, leaving 7 bases of the junction unmatched. The CDR3 runs to 13 residues. CDR1 and CDR2 (germline): MDHEN, SYDVKM. The CDR3 nucleotides read TGTGCCAGCAGTTTATACTCGGGACAGACATACACCTTC. This sequence encodes CASSLYSGQTYTF.

This clonotype was observed a single time. The chain links TRBV7-9 to TRBJ1-5; no definite D call. Germline V gene lookup returns CDR1 SEHNR and CDR2 FQNEAQ (reference sequence). There are 13 residues in the CDR3. Deletions cut 3 bases from V and 9 bases from J, with 12 bases between. The CDR3 DNA follows: TGTGCCAGCAGCTTGGCGGGGAACCGGCCCCAGCATTTT. Residues: CASSLAGNRPQHF.

In its sample, this clonotype was seen many times. This rearrangement joins TRBV20-1 to TRBJ2-4; 7 bases are a match to TRBD2. The J segment lost 9 bases and the V segment lost 1 base, leaving 0 bases of the junction unmatched. CDR3 length: 11 amino acids. Looked up from germline, CDR1 is DFQATT and CDR2 is SNEGSKA (reference sequence). CDR3 region: CSARGGGIQYF. As DNA, the CDR3 is TGCAGTGCTAGAGGCGGGGGCATTCAGTACTTC.

There are many counts of this clonotype. The chain has TRBV12-3 or TRBV12-4 and TRBJ1-1; D call uncertain. This CDR3 has 12 residues. Trimming took 5 bases from V and 11 from J, leaving 15 bases between them. In nucleotides, the CDR3 is TGTGCCAGCAGTCCCGCTGAGACCCGGGCTTTCTTT. Its protein product is CASSPAETRAFF.

This clonotype was seen repeatedly, ten times or more. The V call is TRBV5-5, the J call TRBJ2-7; weak D call: TRBD1 (5 bases). Trimming shortened V by 3 bases and J by 3 bases, and 10 bases separated the two germline ends. The CDR3 totals 13 residues. Germline CDR1 is SGHKS and CDR2 is YYEKEE (reference sequence). For the CDR3, the DNA is TGTGCCAGCAGCTGGGCGGACAACTACGAGCAGTACTTC. Translation: CASSWADNYEQYF.

This clonotype was found many times. The V gene is TRBV2, the J gene TRBJ2-7; TRBD1 matches 9 bases. CDR1 is SNHLY and CDR2 is FYNNEI in the germline V gene. V trimming: 6 bases; J trimming: 2 bases; junction bases outside the gene matches: 5. The CDR3 has 14 amino acids. The CDR3 loop reads CASRAGQGPYEQYF. CDR3 nucleotides: TGTGCCAGCAGAGCGGGACAGGGTCCCTACGAGCAGTACTTC.

The chain recombines TRBV6-2 or TRBV6-3 with TRBJ1-1, with D perhaps matching TRBD1 (5 bases). CDR1 is MNHEY, CDR2 SVGEGT, per germline. The V gene lost 7 bases and the J gene lost 0 bases, with 12 bases spanning the gap. The CDR3 is 14 amino acids. DNA of the CDR3: TGTGCCAGCAATCGACAGAGGTTGAACACTGAAGCTTTCTTT. This sequence encodes CASNRQRLNTEAFF.

This clonotype came up many times. J is TRBJ1-5 and V is TRBV12-3 or TRBV12-4, with D possibly TRBD1 on 6 matching bases. This CDR3 is 13 amino acids long. V lost 6 bases and J lost 9, with 15 bases in between. In DNA form, the CDR3 reads TGTGCCAGCAGCCCTCGGGGGGGGCGGCCCCAGCATTTT. Amino acid sequence: CASSPRGGRPQHF.

There are many counts of this clonotype. The chain links TRBV30 to TRBJ1-5, with D possibly matching TRBD1 (6 bases). The CDR3 contains 13 residues. In germline, CDR1 is GTSNPN, CDR2 SVGIG (reference sequence). With 0 bases removed from V and 4 bases from J, the gap between germline ends came to 7 bases. For the CDR3, the DNA is TGTGCCTGGAGTGTAGGGGGGAATCAGCCCCAGCATTTT. Translated, it gives CAWSVGGNQPQHF. Full variable domain (rest looked up from reference TRBV30 and TRBJ1-5): SQTIHQWPATLVQPVGSPLSLECTVEGTSNPNLYWYRQAAGRGLQLLFYSVGIGQISSEVPQNLSASRPQDRQFILSSKKLLLSDSGFYLCAWSVGGNQPQHFGDGTRLSIL.